The source of this T cell receptor beta chain is a study of control samples from healthy donors and cancer patients. Per germline, CDR1 MGHRA and CDR2 YSYEKL. This CDR3 spans 16 amino acids. The germline V and J ends were trimmed by 1 base and 0 bases, with 11 bases remaining between them. This clone was seen a handful of times. Assay: immunoSEQ multiplex PCR; the TCRdb copy retains only in-frame clones and omits some. Among 60,000 to 70,000 clones, 84% were seen once, and the ten largest hold 2.9%. The clonotype comes from a woman in her forties or fifties with lung cancer. Sample: PBMCs. This rearrangement joins TRBV4-1 to TRBJ2-3; D is uncertain. The CDR3 sequence is CASSQVNLVSTDTQYF. The CDR3 nucleotides are TGCGCCAGCAGCCAAGTGAACCTGGTAAGCACAGATACGCAGTATTTT.